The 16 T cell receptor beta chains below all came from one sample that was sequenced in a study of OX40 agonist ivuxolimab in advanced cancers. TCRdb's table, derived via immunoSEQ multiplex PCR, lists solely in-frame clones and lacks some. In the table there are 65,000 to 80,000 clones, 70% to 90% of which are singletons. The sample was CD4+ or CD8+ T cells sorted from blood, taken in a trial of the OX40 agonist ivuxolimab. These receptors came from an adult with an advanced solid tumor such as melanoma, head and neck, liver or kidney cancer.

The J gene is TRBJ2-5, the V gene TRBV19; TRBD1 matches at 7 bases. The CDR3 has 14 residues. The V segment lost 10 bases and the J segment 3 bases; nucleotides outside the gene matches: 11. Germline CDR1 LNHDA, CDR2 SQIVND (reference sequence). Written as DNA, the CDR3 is TGTGCCACCAATCAAACCGGGACAGAAGAGACCCAGTACTTC. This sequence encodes CATNQTGTEETQYF.

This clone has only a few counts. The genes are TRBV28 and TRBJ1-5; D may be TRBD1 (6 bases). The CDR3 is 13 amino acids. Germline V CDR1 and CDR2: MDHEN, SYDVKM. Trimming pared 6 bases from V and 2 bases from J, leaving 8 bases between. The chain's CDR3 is CASRAGGNQPQHF. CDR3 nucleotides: TGTGCCAGCAGGGCAGGGGGCAATCAGCCCCAGCATTTT.

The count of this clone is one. Written as DNA, the CDR3 is TGTGCCAGCAGCCTCCCACGGGGGGCTAATCAGCCCCAGCATTTT. Translation: CASSLPRGANQPQHF. The rearrangement joins TRBV6-5 to TRBJ1-5; D may be TRBD1 (6 bases). Germline values: CDR1 MNHEY, CDR2 SVGAGI. Trimming stripped 6 bases from V and 4 bases from J, with 16 bases between. The CDR3 covers 15 residues.

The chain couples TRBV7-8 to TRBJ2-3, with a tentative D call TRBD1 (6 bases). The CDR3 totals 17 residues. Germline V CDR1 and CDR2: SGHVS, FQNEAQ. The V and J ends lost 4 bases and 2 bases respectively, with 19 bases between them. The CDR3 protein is CASSSLGAGVFTDTQYF. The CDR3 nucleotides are TGTGCCAGCAGCTCACTGGGGGCTGGCGTTTTCACAGATACGCAGTATTTT.

The CDR3 here is CAISAQKNQPQHF. CDR3 nucleotides: TGTGCCATCAGTGCGCAGAAAAATCAGCCCCAGCATTTT. This chain links TRBV10-3 with TRBJ1-5; D gene unclear. Trimming removed 4 bases from V and 4 bases from J, with 8 bases in between. Germline values: CDR1 ENHRY, CDR2 SYGVKD. This CDR3 spans 13 amino acids.

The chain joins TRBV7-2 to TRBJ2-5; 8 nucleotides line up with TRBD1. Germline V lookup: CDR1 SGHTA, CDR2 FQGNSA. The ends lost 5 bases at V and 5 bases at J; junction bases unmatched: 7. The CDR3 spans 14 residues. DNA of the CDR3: TGTGCCAGCAGCCTAAACAGGGGGTCGGAGACCCAGTACTTC. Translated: CASSLNRGSETQYF.

The CDR3 DNA follows: TGTGCCAGCAGCTTGGACTTCCGAGGGACCCAGTACTTC. This encodes CASSLDFRGTQYF. The chain employs TRBV7-3 and TRBJ2-5; possible D gene TRBD2, 5 bases. Germline V lookup: CDR1 SGHTA, CDR2 FQGTGA. This CDR3 has 13 residues. The V end lost 3 bases, the J end lost 7 bases, and 12 bases lay between the germline ends.

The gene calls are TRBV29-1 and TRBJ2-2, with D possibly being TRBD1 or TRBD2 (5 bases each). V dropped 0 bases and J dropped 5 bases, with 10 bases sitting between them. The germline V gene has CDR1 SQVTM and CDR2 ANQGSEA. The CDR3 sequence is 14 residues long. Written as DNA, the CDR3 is TGCAGCGTTGAAGATCCAGGGAGAACCGGGGAGCTGTTTTTT. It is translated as CSVEDPGRTGELFF.

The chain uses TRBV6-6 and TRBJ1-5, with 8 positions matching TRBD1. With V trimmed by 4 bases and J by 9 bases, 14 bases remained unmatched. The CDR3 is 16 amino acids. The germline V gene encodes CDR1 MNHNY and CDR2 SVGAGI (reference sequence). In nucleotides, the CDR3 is TGTGCCAGCAGTTCAATCGGACAGGGTTCCGCCGGGCCCCAGCATTTT. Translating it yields CASSSIGQGSAGPQHF.

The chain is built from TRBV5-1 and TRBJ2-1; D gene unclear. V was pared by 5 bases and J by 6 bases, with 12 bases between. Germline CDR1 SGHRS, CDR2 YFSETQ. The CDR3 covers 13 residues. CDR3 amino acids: CASRRFQSNEQFF. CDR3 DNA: TGCGCCAGCAGGAGGTTCCAGAGCAATGAGCAGTTCTTC.

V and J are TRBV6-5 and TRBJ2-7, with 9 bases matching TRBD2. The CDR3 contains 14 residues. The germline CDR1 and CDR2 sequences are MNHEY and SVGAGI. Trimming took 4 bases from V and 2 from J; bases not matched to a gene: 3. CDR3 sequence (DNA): TGTGCCAGCAGTTTGCGGGAGGGACCCTACGAGCAGTACTTC. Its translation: CASSLREGPYEQYF.

As DNA, the CDR3 is TGCGCCAGCAGCTCGGGACAGGGGGCGGCCTTCCAAGAGACCCAGTACTTC. Protein: CASSSGQGAAFQETQYF. The genes are TRBV5-1 and TRBJ2-5; 12 bases agree with TRBD1. CDR1 is SGHRS and CDR2 is YFSETQ in the germline V gene. V lost 3 bases and J lost 1; bases outside the gene matches: 7. This CDR3 contains 17 residues. Together with reference TRBV5-1 and TRBJ2-5, the CDR3 gives the full variable domain: KAGVTQTPRYLIKTRGQQVTLSCSPISGHRSVSWYQQTPGQGLQFLFEYFSETQRNKGNFPGRFSGRQFSNSRSEMNVSTLELGDSALYLCASSSGQGAAFQETQYFGPGTRLLVL.

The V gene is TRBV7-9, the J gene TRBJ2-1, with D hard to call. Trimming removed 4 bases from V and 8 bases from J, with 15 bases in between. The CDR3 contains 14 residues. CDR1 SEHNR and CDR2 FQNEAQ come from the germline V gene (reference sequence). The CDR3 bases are TGTGCCAGCAGCTCCGGAATGCAATGGGATGAGCAGTTCTTC. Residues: CASSSGMQWDEQFF.

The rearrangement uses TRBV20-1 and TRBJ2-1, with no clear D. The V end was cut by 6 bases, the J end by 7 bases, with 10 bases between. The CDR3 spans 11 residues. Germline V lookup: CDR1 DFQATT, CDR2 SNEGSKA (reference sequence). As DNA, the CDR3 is TGCAGTGCCCACCTTATGAATGAGCAGTTCTTC. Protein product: CSAHLMNEQFF.

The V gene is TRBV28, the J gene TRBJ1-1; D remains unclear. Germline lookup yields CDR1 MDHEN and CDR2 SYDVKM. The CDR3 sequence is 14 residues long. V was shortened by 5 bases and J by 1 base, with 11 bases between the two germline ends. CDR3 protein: CASSARIRNTEAFF. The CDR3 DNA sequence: TGTGCCAGCAGTGCCCGAATCAGGAACACTGAAGCTTTCTTT. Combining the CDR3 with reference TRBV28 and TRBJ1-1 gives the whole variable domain DVKVTQSSRYLVKRTGEKVFLECVQDMDHENMFWYRQDPGLGLRLIYFSYDVKMKEKGDIPEGYSVSREKKERFSLILESASTNQTSMYLCASSARIRNTEAFFGQGTRLTVV.

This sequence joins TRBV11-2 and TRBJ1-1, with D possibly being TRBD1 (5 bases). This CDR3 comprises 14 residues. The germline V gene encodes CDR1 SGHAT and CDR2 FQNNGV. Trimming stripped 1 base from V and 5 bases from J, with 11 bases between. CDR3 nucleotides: TGTGCCAGCAGCTTAGTGGGACGTAAGACTGAAGCTTTCTTT. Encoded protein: CASSLVGRKTEAFF.